These 10 T cell receptor beta chains were all obtained from the same sample, sequenced in a study of blood T cell repertoires in COVID-19. Method: immunoSEQ multiplex PCR; TCRdb's copy keeps in-frame clones and lacks some. There are some 250,000 clones in the sample; roughly nine tenths occur only once, and about 12% lies in the top ten. Sequenced input: peripheral blood. These receptors originate from a woman between 25 and 40 years old with COVID-19, enrolled during active disease.

This chain joins TRBV5-1 and TRBJ1-1; 9 nucleotides agree with TRBD1. Germline CDR1 and CDR2: SGHRS and YFSETQ. V lost 1 base to trimming and J lost 7 bases; unmatched junction nucleotides: 14. There are 17 residues in the CDR3. DNA of the CDR3: TGCGCCAGCAGCTTGTGGGGGGCCGGGACAGGGAACTATGAAGCTTTCTTT. This encodes CASSLWGAGTGNYEAFF.

The chain carries TRBV6-5 and TRBJ1-3; TRBD1 matches 9 bases. The V gene's germline CDR1 is MNHEY and CDR2 SVGAGI. Trimming cost V 5 bases and J 14 bases; bases outside gene matches: 7. The CDR3 spans 12 residues. CDR3 nucleotide sequence: TGTGCCAGCAGTCTAACTAGGGACAGGGTATATTTT. Encoded protein: CASSLTRDRVYF.

V usage is TRBV27 and J usage is TRBJ2-7; 12 bases line up with TRBD2. CDR1 MNHEY and CDR2 SMNVEV come from the germline V gene (reference sequence). The CDR3 is made up of 14 amino acids. After removal of 4 bases from V and 2 bases from J, the junction contained 0 bases not matched to a gene. This chain's CDR3 is CASSWTSGAYEQYF. DNA for the CDR3: TGTGCCAGCAGTTGGACTAGCGGGGCCTACGAGCAGTACTTC.

Concerning this clone: One end of the junction fails to match germline, which may point to a read error. The V and J genes are TRBV29-1 and TRBJ1-2, with D hard to call. From germline, CDR1 is SQVTM and CDR2 ANQGSEA. This CDR3 is built from 11 residues. CDR3 nucleotides: TGCAGCGTGGAAGTAAACTATGGCTACACCTTC. This gives the protein CSVEVNYGYTF.

The rearrangement joins TRBV19 to TRBJ1-5; tentatively, D is TRBD1 (5 bases). The CDR3 has 14 residues. Trimming stripped 2 bases from V and 4 bases from J, with 9 bases between. CDR1 and CDR2 from the germline V gene are LNHDA and SQIVND (reference sequence). CDR3 protein: CASSIRDYNQPQHF. The CDR3 nucleotides read TGTGCCAGTAGTATACGGGACTATAATCAGCCCCAGCATTTT.

The J gene is TRBJ2-2, the V gene TRBV5-4; 8 positions agree with TRBD2. V lost 0 bases to trimming and J lost 4 bases; unmatched junction nucleotides: 5. CDR1 and CDR2 (germline): SGHNT, YYREEE (reference sequence). The CDR3 totals 16 residues. The CDR3 region has the DNA TGTGCCAGCAGCTTGGGGCGGGGGGCTCCCACCGGGGAGCTGTTTTTT. Amino acid sequence: CASSLGRGAPTGELFF. Full variable domain (missing parts from reference TRBV5-4 and TRBJ2-2): ETGVTQSPTHLIKTRGQQVTLRCSSQSGHNTVSWYQQALGQGPQFIFQYYREEENGRGNFPPRFSGLQFPNYSSELNVNALELDDSALYLCASSLGRGAPTGELFFGEGSRLTVL.

This clone was detected only once. The chain links TRBV2 to TRBJ1-4, with no clear D. The germline V gene encodes CDR1 SNHLY and CDR2 FYNNEI. There are 15 residues in the CDR3. The V end was cut by 7 bases, the J end by 8 bases, with 20 bases between. The CDR3 DNA is TGTGCCAGCATTAGCAGGAGGACGTCTCAGGAAAAACTGTTTTTT. Its translation: CASISRRTSQEKLFF.

V and J are TRBV7-2 and TRBJ1-4; D is ambiguous. The CDR3 loop spans 17 amino acids. Germline assignment: CDR1 SGHTA and CDR2 FQGNSA. The V end lost 3 bases, the J end lost 2 bases, and 16 bases lay between the germline ends. The chain's CDR3 is CASSLDGWGGTNEKLFF. DNA of the CDR3: TGTGCCAGCAGCTTGGACGGCTGGGGAGGGACTAATGAAAAACTGTTTTTT.

The CDR3 reads CASRVTGGSEFF. The CDR3 DNA follows: TGTGCCAGCAGAGTGACAGGGGGGAGCGAGTTCTTC. V and J are TRBV6-4 and TRBJ2-1, with TRBD1 identical over 9 bases. The CDR3 is 12 amino acids. The V and J ends lost 6 bases and 14 bases, in that order; junction bases with no gene match: 8. The V gene's germline CDR1 is MRHNA and CDR2 SNTAGT.

This chain links TRBV3-1 (or the pseudogene TRBV3-2) with TRBJ2-7, with a tentative D call TRBD1 (6 bases). Germline V CDR1 and CDR2: LGHDT, YNNKEL (reference sequence). V was pared by 5 bases and J by 6 bases, with 14 bases between. This CDR3 region has 13 residues. For the CDR3, the DNA is TGTGCCAGCAGCGGCTTACAGGGAACCGAGCAGTACTTC. This encodes CASSGLQGTEQYF.